This T cell receptor beta chain was sequenced for a study of blood T cell repertoires in COVID-19. Across the study: PBMCs, B-cell-depleted T cells, or T cells were the source of the cDNA or gDNA that made up the material.

Here immunoSEQ multiplex PCR was the method, and the copy in TCRdb shows in-frame clones only, minus some. The data hold about 140,000 clones, with approximately 81% observed a single time. The CDR3 runs 17 residues. Germline V gives CDR1 SGHRS, CDR2 YFSETQ. The V and J ends lost 0 bases and 5 bases, in that order; junction bases with no gene match: 7. The clonotype comes from a human donor in a cohort sampled during active COVID-19. The specimen was peripheral blood. The chain links TRBV5-1 to TRBJ2-5; 13 nucleotides align to TRBD2. CDR3: CASSLVLAGGFTETQYF. As DNA, the CDR3 is TGCGCCAGCAGCTTGGTACTAGCGGGAGGGTTTACCGAGACCCAGTACTTC.